These T cell receptor beta chains were read from a single sample in a study of shared clonotypes between healthy human individuals. Profiling relied on immunoSEQ multiplex PCR, and the TCRdb table lists in-frame clones only, not all of them. The sample has about 600,000 clones; around 97% are singletons. Sequencing was carried out using naive CD4+ T cells sorted from blood. The receptors shown here come from a woman aged 30 to 39 in good health. Both conserved end residues are part of each CDR3. The order of the fields is V gene, D gene, J gene, clone size, CDR3 protein, CDR3 DNA. The D gene is left open where the match is weak. A row's size may be missing; if present it is once, few, many or a size class.

TRBV15	TRBD2	TRBJ2-1	once	CATSRDLSGRYNEQFF	TGTGCCACCAGCAGAGATTTAAGCGGGAGGTACAATGAGCAGTTCTTC
TRBV10-2	-	TRBJ2-2	-	CASRRADTGELFF	TGCGCCAGCCGGAGGGCCGACACCGGGGAGCTGTTTTTT
TRBV5-1	-	TRBJ1-1	-	CASSLKGGNTEAFF	TGCGCCAGCAGCTTGAAGGGCGGGAACACTGAAGCTTTCTTT
TRBV7-3	-	TRBJ2-1	-	CASSSPPVNEQFF	TGTGCCAGCAGCTCGCCCCCCGTCAATGAGCAGTTCTTC
TRBV5-1	-	TRBJ1-6	once	CASSLEGAPLHF	TGCGCCAGCAGCTTGGAGGGAGCACCCCTCCACTTT
TRBV2	TRBD2	TRBJ2-1	once	CASRASGSGEQFF	TGTGCCAGCAGGGCTAGCGGGAGCGGCGAGCAGTTCTTC
TRBV19	-	TRBJ2-5	-	CASSIAPGTLVGETQYF	TGTGCCAGTAGTATAGCTCCGGGAACCTTGGTAGGCGAGACCCAGTACTTC
TRBV27	-	TRBJ2-2	-	CASSLSTRTENSGELFF	TGTGCCAGCAGTTTATCGACTAGAACAGAAAATAGCGGGGAGCTGTTTTTT
TRBV5-1	-	TRBJ1-4	-	CASSLPGSTNEKLFF	TGCGCCAGCAGCTTGCCGGGTTCAACTAATGAAAAACTGTTTTTT
TRBV27	-	TRBJ2-7	-	CASSDLKGVGEQYF	TGTGCCAGCAGTGATTTAAAGGGCGTCGGGGAGCAGTACTTC
TRBV2	-	TRBJ1-2	-	CASREGQEDGYTF	TGTGCCAGCAGGGAAGGTCAGGAAGATGGCTACACCTTC
TRBV19	-	TRBJ1-2	-	CASSISFARRVGGYTF	TGTGCCAGTAGTATAAGTTTTGCCAGGAGGGTTGGTGGCTACACCTTC
TRBV5-1	-	TRBJ1-5	-	CASSLEETLSNQPQHF	TGCGCCAGCAGCTTGGAAGAGACATTAAGCAATCAGCCCCAGCATTTT
TRBV19	-	TRBJ1-1	once	CASTEQERGNTEAFF	TGTGCCAGTACAGAACAGGAGCGGGGGAACACTGAAGCTTTCTTT
TRBV14	-	TRBJ2-7	-	CASSQDAGVGEQYF	TGTGCCAGCAGCCAAGACGCGGGCGTGGGCGAGCAGTACTTC
TRBV28	-	TRBJ1-1	-	CASSWIRTNTEAFF	TGTGCCAGCAGCTGGATCCGGACGAACACTGAAGCTTTCTTT
TRBV18	TRBD2	TRBJ2-2	-	CASSPRSRTSGNTGELFF	TGTGCCAGCTCACCACGGTCTAGGACTAGCGGGAACACCGGGGAGCTGTTTTTT
TRBV6-1	TRBD1	TRBJ2-7	-	CASSLDRTIINEQYF	TGTGCCAGCAGCCTGGACAGGACCATTATCAACGAGCAGTACTTC
TRBV28	TRBD2	TRBJ2-5	-	CASSFLAGDSETQYF	TGTGCCAGCAGTTTCCTAGCGGGAGACAGTGAGACCCAGTACTTC
TRBV11-2	-	TRBJ2-7	-	CASSLDPGQVYEQYF	TGTGCCAGCAGCTTAGATCCGGGACAAGTCTACGAGCAGTACTTC
TRBV4-1	TRBD1	TRBJ1-5	-	CASSPRQGNQPQHF	TGCGCCAGCAGCCCTAGACAGGGGAATCAGCCCCAGCATTTT
TRBV5-6	-	TRBJ1-2	-	CASSPGNYGYTF	TGTGCCAGCAGCCCAGGGAACTATGGCTACACCTTC